This TCR beta chain is drawn from a study of blood T cells in healthy people across ages. Germline assignment: CDR1 MDHEN and CDR2 SYDVKM. The ends were cut back, 5 bases at V and 3 bases at J, with 17 bases in the middle. The CDR3 contains 15 residues. Primers used in a second PCR of roughly 7 to 11 cycles were a sample-barcoded 5' primer and a J-beta primer mix. Via MiXCR, TCRdb re-called the 5' RACE reads, giving one row per CDR3 protein. The sample lists almost 300,000 distinct CDR3 sequences, 25% to 30% occurring once. This clonotype was recorded at least ten times. The chain combines TRBV28 with TRBJ2-7; no clear D gene. The source is a woman between 70 and 85 years old in good health. Material: blood. DNA of the CDR3: TGTGCCAGCAGTCCCCCTGTTTCGGTATACTACGAGCAGTACTTC. As protein: CASSPPVSVYYEQYF.